The 24 T cell receptor beta chains below were found in one sample sequenced in a study of neurological immune-mediated disorders. TCRdb redid the calling of the 5' RACE reads with MiXCR, one entry per CDR3 protein. The table has around 68,000 distinct CDR3 sequences, approximately 4.2% seen once; the top ten hold about 2.4%. The sample taken for sequencing was PBMCs. These receptors all come from a man aged 50-60 years with multiple sclerosis.

This clonotype was counted at least ten times. This sequence joins TRBV3-1 and TRBJ1-5; D is undetermined. Germline CDR1 is LGHDT and CDR2 is YNNKEL (reference sequence). The CDR3 loop spans 14 amino acids. Trimming left V 2 bases short and J 7 bases short, with 12 bases between. CDR3 in amino acids: CASSQMASRQPQHF. CDR3 nucleotide sequence: TGTGCCAGCAGCCAAATGGCGAGTAGACAGCCCCAGCATTTT.

This clonotype was seen ten or more times. The chain is built from TRBV12-3 or TRBV12-4 and TRBJ2-1, with TRBD1 matching 7 bases. Unmatched junction bases numbered 8, after V lost 3 bases and J lost 9 bases. CDR3 length: 14 amino acids. Here the CDR3 reads CASSFGRGLGEQFF. The CDR3 region has the DNA TGTGCCAGCAGTTTCGGAAGGGGGCTTGGTGAGCAGTTCTTC.

There are many counts of this clonotype. The chain is built from TRBV5-1 and TRBJ1-4; D gene uncertain. The germline V and J ends were trimmed by 0 bases and 5 bases, with 11 bases remaining between them. The germline CDR1 and CDR2 sequences are SGHRS and YFSETQ. CDR3 length: 15 amino acids. The CDR3 DNA is TGCGCCAGCAGCTTGGATGGGCCCGAGAATGAAAAACTGTTTTTT. Translated, it gives CASSLDGPENEKLFF. The full variable domain, completed using reference TRBV5-1 and TRBJ1-4, is KAGVTQTPRYLIKTRGQQVTLSCSPISGHRSVSWYQQTPGQGLQFLFEYFSETQRNKGNFPGRFSGRQFSNSRSEMNVSTLELGDSALYLCASSLDGPENEKLFFGSGTQLSVL.

This clonotype occurred many times. The genes are TRBV7-9 and TRBJ1-1; D is possibly TRBD1 (5 bases). Trimming took off 3 bases at V and 4 bases at J, with 12 bases between the two ends. CDR1 and CDR2 (germline): SEHNR, FQNEAQ (reference sequence). The CDR3 is 14 residues long. CDR3 DNA: TGTGCCAGCAGCTTCCGGGACTCCCTCACTGAAGCTTTCTTT. The encoded protein is CASSFRDSLTEAFF. The complete variable domain, with remaining parts taken from reference TRBV7-9 and TRBJ1-1, reads DTGVSQNPRHKITKRGQNVTFRCDPISEHNRLYWYRQTLGQGPEFLTYFQNEAQLEKSRLLSDRFSAERPKGSFSTLEIQRTEQGDSAMYLCASSFRDSLTEAFFGQGTRLTVV.

This clonotype has at least ten counts. The chain uses TRBV5-1 and TRBJ2-2; D is possibly TRBD2 (7 bases). Germline V CDR1 and CDR2: SGHRS, YFSETQ. The CDR3 consists of 16 residues. The V gene lost 4 bases and the J gene lost 4 bases, with 17 bases spanning the gap. The CDR3: CASSPLLAGATGELFF. The CDR3 nucleotides are TGCGCCAGCAGCCCGCTTCTCGCGGGGGCCACCGGGGAGCTGTTTTTT.

The chain combines TRBV7-9 with TRBJ1-6; a possible D gene is TRBD1 (5 bases). Germline V gives CDR1 SEHNR, CDR2 FQNEAQ (reference sequence). There are 17 residues in the CDR3. V dropped 7 bases and J dropped 7 bases, with 23 bases sitting between them. Here the CDR3 reads CASTATFGAQGNSPLHF. The CDR3 DNA follows: TGTGCCAGCACCGCAACCTTTGGGGCCCAAGGGAATTCACCCCTCCACTTT. Drawing the rest from reference TRBV7-9 and TRBJ1-6, the complete variable domain is DTGVSQNPRHKITKRGQNVTFRCDPISEHNRLYWYRQTLGQGPEFLTYFQNEAQLEKSRLLSDRFSAERPKGSFSTLEIQRTEQGDSAMYLCASTATFGAQGNSPLHFGNGTRLTVT.

This clonotype has ten or more counts. The chain is built from TRBV12-3 or TRBV12-4 and TRBJ1-1; no firm D call. V was pared by 5 bases and J by 3 bases, with 16 bases between. This CDR3 contains 15 residues. Written as DNA, the CDR3 is TGTGCCAGCAGTCTTGGCGGGAACGTATACACTGAAGCTTTCTTT. The encoded protein is CASSLGGNVYTEAFF.

This clonotype was picked up many times. The chain recombines TRBV5-6 with TRBJ2-4, with TRBD1 matching 10 bases. Unmatched junction bases numbered 4, after V lost 0 bases and J lost 4 bases. There are 16 residues in the CDR3. Germline V lookup: CDR1 SGHDT, CDR2 YYEEEE. In DNA form, the CDR3 reads TGTGCCAGCAGCTTGGGGACAGGGGGGTCAAAAAACATTCAGTACTTC. It translates to CASSLGTGGSKNIQYF.

Worth noting for this clonotype: Without the conserved terminal phenylalanine or tryptophan, this CDR3 likely stems from a read error. This chain uses TRBV20-1 with TRBJ2-1; a possible D gene is TRBD1 (7 bases). Trimming cost V 6 bases and J 3 bases, with 21 bases left between them. This CDR3 region has 16 residues. The V gene's germline CDR1 is DFQATT and CDR2 SNEGSKA (reference sequence). DNA of the CDR3: TGCAGTGCCGCCCAGGAGGGGGGACAGTACTACAATGAGCAGTTCTAC. Residues: CSAAQEGGQYYNEQFY.

This clonotype was seen at least ten times. The chain carries TRBV27 and TRBJ1-2, with D perhaps matching TRBD1 (6 bases). Germline values: CDR1 MNHEY, CDR2 SMNVEV (reference sequence). The V end was cut by 2 bases, the J end by 4 bases, with 14 bases between. The CDR3 sequence is 15 residues long. The DNA of the CDR3 is TGTGCCAGCAGTTTAACAGACAGGACCCCCTATGGCTACACCTTC. It codes for CASSLTDRTPYGYTF.

The sample holds many counts of this clonotype. The chain recombines TRBV19 with TRBJ1-1; 9 positions match TRBD1. Germline V CDR1 and CDR2: LNHDA, SQIVND (reference sequence). The CDR3 is 16 residues long. Trimming at V came to 5 bases and at J to 2 bases, leaving 9 bases not matched to a gene. The DNA of the CDR3 is TGTGCCAGTAGTGCACGGACAGGGGTGATCAACACTGAAGCTTTCTTT. Its translation: CASSARTGVINTEAFF.

This clonotype occurred many times. This chain connects TRBV11-2 to TRBJ2-5, with a weak D call TRBD1 (6 bases). The germline V gene has CDR1 SGHAT and CDR2 FQNNGV. The CDR3 is 14 residues long. Trimming took off 2 bases at V and 2 bases at J, with 9 bases between the two ends. The CDR3 DNA sequence: TGTGCCAGCAGCTTAAACAGGGTACAAGAGACCCAGTACTTC. Residues: CASSLNRVQETQYF.

This clonotype was detected ten times or more. V usage is TRBV6-1 and J usage is TRBJ2-1, with TRBD2 as a possible D gene (5 bases). This CDR3 comprises 11 residues. From germline, CDR1 is MNHNS and CDR2 SASEGT. Trimming took 5 bases from V and 10 from J, leaving 9 bases between them. CDR3 nucleotides: TGTGCCAGCAGTACCCGACTAGAGCAGTTCTTC. Amino acid sequence: CASSTRLEQFF.

This clonotype has a count of ten or more. V usage is TRBV5-5 and J usage is TRBJ1-5, with 7 bases fitting TRBD1. The trim removed 5 bases at V and 6 bases at J, leaving 11 bases unmatched. This CDR3 comprises 15 residues. Germline CDR1 and CDR2: SGHKS and YYEKEE (reference sequence). The CDR3 loop is CASRTGKGSGQPQHF. The DNA of the CDR3 is TGTGCCAGCAGGACAGGGAAGGGATCAGGTCAGCCCCAGCATTTT.

The sample holds a few counts of this clonotype. The rearrangement joins TRBV6-6 to TRBJ2-5, with 7 bases lining up with TRBD2. The V and J ends lost 1 base and 2 bases, in that order; junction bases with no gene match: 1. The CDR3 runs to 14 residues. Germline CDR1 is MNHNY and CDR2 is SVGAGI (reference sequence). The CDR3 sequence is CASSYWRGQETQYF. As DNA, the CDR3 is TGTGCCAGCAGTTACTGGCGGGGGCAAGAGACCCAGTACTTC.

This clonotype has more than one count but fewer than ten. The rearrangement uses TRBV7-6 and TRBJ2-3, with 7 positions matching TRBD1. With 4 bases clipped from V and 0 bases from J, the junction kept 4 bases outside the gene matches. The CDR3 has 15 residues. Germline V gene data show CDR1 as SGHVS and CDR2 as FNYEAQ. The CDR3 nucleotides are TGTGCCAGCAGCTCCCGGACAGGAAGCACAGATACGCAGTATTTT. Translating gives CASSSRTGSTDTQYF.

This clonotype was found many times. The gene calls are TRBV6-5 and TRBJ1-6, with 9 bases fitting TRBD1. V was clipped by 6 bases and J by 10 bases; unmatched bases: 13. The germline CDR1 and CDR2 sequences are MNHEY and SVGAGI. The CDR3 is made up of 16 amino acids. CDR3 nucleotide sequence: TGTGCCAGCAGCCCCCTCTGGGGACAGGGTCGATCACCCCTCCACTTT. Protein: CASSPLWGQGRSPLHF.

This clonotype was detected ten times or more. The chain couples TRBV5-1 to TRBJ2-1; possible D gene TRBD2, 6 bases. CDR1 is SGHRS, CDR2 YFSETQ, per germline. V lost 4 bases, J lost 2 bases, and 13 bases lay in between. The CDR3 covers 15 residues. CDR3 protein: CASSAGRGPYNEQFF. The CDR3 DNA sequence: TGCGCCAGCAGCGCGGGACGGGGACCCTACAATGAGCAGTTCTTC.

The V gene is TRBV11-2, the J gene TRBJ2-1, with TRBD1 matching 9 bases. The CDR3 is 15 residues long. Germline V gives CDR1 SGHAT, CDR2 FQNNGV. Trimming cost V 3 bases and J 6 bases; bases outside gene matches: 6. This chain's CDR3 is CASSFGTGNGNEQFF. For the CDR3, the DNA is TGTGCCAGCAGCTTCGGGACAGGGAACGGCAATGAGCAGTTCTTC. The full variable domain, completed using reference TRBV11-2 and TRBJ2-1, is EAGVAQSPRYKIIEKRQSVAFWCNPISGHATLYWYQQILGQGPKLLIQFQNNGVVDDSQLPKDRFSAERLKGVDSTLKIQPAKLEDSAVYLCASSFGTGNGNEQFFGPGTRLTVL.

This clonotype has ten or more counts. The V gene is TRBV29-1, the J gene TRBJ1-1; maybe TRBD1 (5 bases). Germline V gene sequence: CDR1 SQVTM, CDR2 ANQGSEA. The CDR3 sequence is 10 residues long. V shed 5 bases and J shed 6 bases, with 7 bases lying between them. The CDR3 reads CSVWGPEAFF. The CDR3 nucleotides read TGCAGCGTTTGGGGCCCTGAAGCTTTCTTT.

On this clonotype itself: The junction does not match germline at one end; this may be a read error. The chain recombines TRBV5-1 with TRBJ1-5; tentative D call: TRBD1 (5 bases). The CDR3 runs 15 residues. Germline V CDR1 and CDR2: SGHRS, YFSETQ. The CDR3 loop reads CASSLASGSNQPQNF. As DNA, the CDR3 is TGCGCCAGCAGCTTGGCCTCAGGGAGCAATCAGCCCCAGAATTTT.

This clonotype was seen many times. J is TRBJ2-5 and V is TRBV7-2; 9 nucleotides match TRBD2. The length of the CDR3 is 14 residues. Germline CDR1 and CDR2: SGHTA and FQGNSA. V shed 6 bases, J shed 2 bases, and the junction held 4 bases outside the gene matches. As DNA, the CDR3 is TGTGCCAGCAGGCGGGGACTAGCACAAGAGACCCAGTACTTC. The encoded protein is CASRRGLAQETQYF. Using reference TRBV7-2 and TRBJ2-5 for the parts outside the CDR3, the full variable domain is GAGVSQSPSNKVTEKGKDVELRCDPISGHTALYWYRQSLGQGLEFLIYFQGNSAPDKSGLPSDRFSAERTGGSVSTLTIQRTQQEDSAVYLCASRRGLAQETQYFGPGTRLLVL.

This clonotype has ten or more counts. The genes are TRBV5-6 and TRBJ1-5; no firm D call. Per the germline V gene, CDR1 is SGHDT and CDR2 is YYEEEE. Trimming shortened V by 2 bases and J by 7 bases, and 10 bases separated the two germline ends. This CDR3 comprises 13 residues. The CDR3 DNA reads as TGTGCCAGCAGCTTCCGGAGGGTACAGCCCCAGCATTTT. It translates to CASSFRRVQPQHF.

This clonotype has a count of ten or more. The V and J genes are TRBV14 and TRBJ2-3; the match to TRBD2 covers 8 bases. This CDR3 contains 13 residues. The germline gives CDR1 SGHDN, CDR2 FVKESK. V shed 1 base, J shed 8 bases, and the junction held 2 bases outside the gene matches. The CDR3: CASSQGSGVTQYF. The DNA of the CDR3 is TGTGCCAGCAGCCAAGGTAGCGGGGTTACGCAGTATTTT.